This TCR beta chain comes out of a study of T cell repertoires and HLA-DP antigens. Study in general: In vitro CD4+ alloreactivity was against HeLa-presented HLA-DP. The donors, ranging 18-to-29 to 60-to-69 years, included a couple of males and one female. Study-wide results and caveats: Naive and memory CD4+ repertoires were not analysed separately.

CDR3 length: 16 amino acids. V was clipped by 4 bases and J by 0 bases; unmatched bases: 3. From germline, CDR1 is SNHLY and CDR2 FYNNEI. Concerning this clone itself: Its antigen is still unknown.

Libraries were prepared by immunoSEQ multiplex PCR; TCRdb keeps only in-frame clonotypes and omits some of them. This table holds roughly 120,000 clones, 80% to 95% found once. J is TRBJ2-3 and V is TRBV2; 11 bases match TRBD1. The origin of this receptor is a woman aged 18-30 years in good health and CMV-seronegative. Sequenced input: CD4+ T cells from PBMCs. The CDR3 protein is CASSGGTGGSTDTQYF. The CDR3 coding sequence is TGTGCCAGCAGTGGGGGGACAGGGGGTAGCACAGATACGCAGTATTTT. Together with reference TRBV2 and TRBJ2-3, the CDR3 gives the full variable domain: EPEVTQTPSHQVTQMGQEVILRCVPISNHLYFYWYRQILGQKVEFLVSFYNNEISEKSEIFDDQFSVERPDGSNFTLKIRSTKLEDSAMYFCASSGGTGGSTDTQYFGPGTRLTVL.